One sample yielded the 26 T cell receptor beta chains listed below, sequenced in a study of cytomegalovirus exposure and HLA in healthy donors. PCR was performed using 60 Vbeta and 13 Jbeta primers. Generated by immunoSEQ multiplex PCR, the TCRdb table keeps only in-frame clones and is missing some. The table lists some 150,000 clones, 64% of them singletons. The sample was PBMCs. Receptors were obtained from a woman between 25 and 40 years old in good health and CMV-seropositive.

The genes are TRBV6-5 and TRBJ1-5; 9 bases agree with TRBD1. CDR3 length: 16 residues. Trimming took 0 bases from V and 6 from J; bases not matched to a gene: 6. The germline gives CDR1 MNHEY, CDR2 SVGAGI. CDR3: CASSYSATGGAQPQHF. The CDR3 DNA sequence: TGTGCCAGCAGTTACTCGGCGACAGGGGGAGCTCAGCCCCAGCATTTT.

The chain uses TRBV6-1 and TRBJ2-5; D ambiguous. This CDR3 is 12 amino acids long. Between the trimmed V and J ends, which lost 6 bases and 5 bases, there was a span of 10 bases. Germline V gene sequence: CDR1 MNHNS, CDR2 SASEGT. CDR3 coding DNA: TGTGCCAGCAGACTCGCTCGCGAGACCCAGTACTTC. Protein sequence: CASRLARETQYF.

The genes are TRBV4-2 and TRBJ2-5; 13 nucleotides match TRBD2. CDR1 and CDR2 from the germline V gene are LGHNA and YNFKEQ. J was trimmed by 2 bases and V by 0 bases; bases with no gene match: 6. The CDR3 is made up of 18 amino acids. The CDR3 protein is CASSQEISLAGGQETQYF. The CDR3 DNA sequence: TGTGCCAGCAGCCAAGAAATATCACTAGCGGGGGGGCAAGAGACCCAGTACTTC.

CDR3 sequence: CASSQGRRQGRLGYGYTF. DNA for the CDR3: TGCGCCAGCAGCCAAGGACGGCGACAGGGGCGACTAGGCTATGGCTACACCTTC. This chain joins TRBV4-1 and TRBJ1-2, with 8 positions matching TRBD1. CDR1 and CDR2 (germline): MGHRA, YSYEKL. Losses at the gene ends were 1 base for V and 4 bases for J; bases not matched to a gene: 14. The CDR3 runs 18 residues.

This clone was counted a single time. J is TRBJ2-5 and V is TRBV18; 8 positions match TRBD2. Germline V gives CDR1 KGHSH, CDR2 LQKENI. CDR3 length: 15 amino acids. J gave up 5 bases and V 2 bases, and 7 bases lay outside the gene matches. The CDR3 nucleotides are TGTGCCAGCTCACCAGGCGCGGGGGGCGGTGAGACCCAGTACTTC. Protein: CASSPGAGGGETQYF.

The rearrangement joins TRBV11-2 to TRBJ2-7; TRBD2 might be the D (5 bases). Looked up from germline, CDR1 is SGHAT and CDR2 is FQNNGV. Trimming cost V 2 bases and J 3 bases, with 14 bases left between them. The CDR3 consists of 15 residues. DNA for the CDR3: TGTGCCAGCAGCTTAAGCGACGGACTCATCTACGAGCAGTACTTC. Protein product: CASSLSDGLIYEQYF. The full variable domain, in which reference TRBV11-2 and TRBJ2-7 provide the parts outside the CDR3, is EAGVAQSPRYKIIEKRQSVAFWCNPISGHATLYWYQQILGQGPKLLIQFQNNGVVDDSQLPKDRFSAERLKGVDSTLKIQPAKLEDSAVYLCASSLSDGLIYEQYFGPGTRLTVT.

The chain recombines TRBV7-9 with TRBJ1-5, with D hard to call. Germline V gene sequence: CDR1 SEHNR, CDR2 FQNEAQ (reference sequence). CDR3 length equals 15 residues. V was pared by 1 base and J by 5 bases, with 12 bases between. The CDR3 is CASSLDGERDQPQHF. Here the CDR3 DNA reads TGTGCCAGCAGCTTAGATGGGGAGAGGGATCAGCCCCAGCATTTT.

This clone appeared a few times. The rearrangement links TRBV6-6 to TRBJ1-1, with 8 bases identical to TRBD1. The CDR3 has 14 residues. V lost 2 bases and J lost 8; bases outside the gene matches: 7. The germline gives CDR1 MNHNY, CDR2 SVGAGI (reference sequence). This chain's CDR3 is CASSYPPGQGEAFF. In DNA form, the CDR3 reads TGTGCCAGCAGTTACCCCCCTGGACAGGGAGAAGCTTTCTTT.

The CDR3 DNA follows: TGTGCCAGTAGTCAGGACAGCTACTATGGCTACACCTTC. Protein sequence: CASSQDSYYGYTF. This chain links TRBV19 with TRBJ1-2, with TRBD1 as a possible D gene (6 bases). The CDR3 is made up of 13 amino acids. Trimming pared 5 bases from V and 3 bases from J, leaving 10 bases between. Germline loops: CDR1 LNHDA, CDR2 SQIVND (reference sequence). Variable domain in full (rest from reference TRBV19 and TRBJ1-2): DGGITQSPKYLFRKEGQNVTLSCEQNLNHDAMYWYRQDPGQGLRLIYYSQIVNDFQKGDIAEGYSVSREKKESFPLTVTSAQKNPTAFYLCASSQDSYYGYTFGSGTRLTVV.

This chain joins TRBV28 and TRBJ2-4; 12 bases agree with TRBD1. Trimming at V came to 6 bases and at J to 6 bases, leaving 9 bases not matched to a gene. This CDR3 has 16 residues. Germline CDR1 and CDR2: MDHEN and SYDVKM. The CDR3 bases are TGTGCCAGCAGCCAAGGGACAGGGGGCGGGCTAAACATTCAGTACTTC. Translation gives CASSQGTGGGLNIQYF.

In regard to this clone: Germline and junction disagree at one end, which may indicate a read error. CDR3 nucleotide sequence: TGTGCTAGTGGGTTGGGACTAGCGGACTACAATGAGCAGTTCTTC. It is translated as CASGLGLADYNEQFF. The genes are TRBV12-5 and TRBJ2-1; 11 bases map to TRBD2. The CDR3 contains 15 residues. Germline values: CDR1 LGHNT, CDR2 FRNRAP. Based on the CDR3 plus reference TRBV12-5 and TRBJ2-1, the full variable domain is DARVTQTPRHKVTEMGQEVTMRCQPILGHNTVFWYRQTMMQGLELLAYFRNRAPLDDSGMPKDRFSAEMPDATLATLKIQPSEPRDSAVYFCASGLGLADYNEQFFGPGTRLTVL.

This clone was observed a handful of times. The V and J genes are TRBV6-5 and TRBJ1-2; 8 bases are a match to TRBD1. The V segment lost 5 bases and the J segment 2 bases; nucleotides outside the gene matches: 1. The CDR3 is 13 amino acids. Per germline, CDR1 MNHEY and CDR2 SVGAGI. The CDR3 DNA reads as TGTGCCAGCAGTGACAGGGGAAACTATGGCTACACCTTC. Its translation is CASSDRGNYGYTF.

The chain has TRBV20-1 and TRBJ2-2, with no clear D. Germline CDR1 is DFQATT and CDR2 is SNEGSKA (reference sequence). V gave up 7 bases and J gave up 7 bases, with 10 bases separating them. The CDR3 spans 11 residues. CDR3 coding DNA: TGCAGTGTCCTTTACGGCGGGGAGCTGTTTTTT. Translation gives CSVLYGGELFF.

The chain carries TRBV13 and TRBJ2-5, with 10 bases identical to TRBD1. The trim removed 5 bases at V and 3 bases at J, leaving 6 bases unmatched. Germline CDR1 and CDR2: PRHDT and FYEKMQ (reference sequence). The CDR3 runs 15 residues. This CDR3 is CASSGHGTGEETQYF. In DNA form, the CDR3 reads TGTGCCAGCAGCGGCCATGGGACAGGGGAAGAGACCCAGTACTTC. The whole variable domain, remainder taken from reference TRBV13 and TRBJ2-5, is AAGVIQSPRHLIKEKRETATLKCYPIPRHDTVYWYQQGPGQDPQFLISFYEKMQSDKGSIPDRFSAQQFSDYHSELNMSSLELGDSALYFCASSGHGTGEETQYFGPGTRLLVL.

The chain employs TRBV6-5 and TRBJ2-7; 8 nucleotides align to TRBD1. The V gene's germline CDR1 is MNHEY and CDR2 SVGAGI. The ends lost 0 bases at V and 2 bases at J; junction bases unmatched: 3. The CDR3 totals 15 residues. This chain's CDR3 is CASSYSDRGTYEQYF. The CDR3, as DNA: TGTGCCAGCAGTTACTCTGACAGGGGAACCTACGAGCAGTACTTC.

The J gene is TRBJ2-7, the V gene TRBV6-5; D gene ambiguous. This CDR3 has 15 residues. Germline V gene data show CDR1 as MNHEY and CDR2 as SVGAGI. Trimming pared 7 bases from V and 0 bases from J, leaving 16 bases between. The CDR3 DNA reads as TGTGCCAGCACCGAAGGTCATCACAGCTCCTACGAGCAGTACTTC. This sequence encodes CASTEGHHSSYEQYF.

The chain has TRBV14 and TRBJ2-1; maybe TRBD1 (6 bases). The CDR3 is made up of 18 amino acids. The V end lost 3 bases, the J end lost 7 bases, and 25 bases lay between the germline ends. Germline V gives CDR1 SGHDN, CDR2 FVKESK. The CDR3 reads CASSQFRVTGTLENEQFF. CDR3 coding DNA: TGTGCCAGCAGCCAGTTTCGGGTCACAGGGACCTTAGAGAATGAGCAGTTCTTC.

This clone was seen a handful of times. This rearrangement joins TRBV6-1 to TRBJ2-7; 8 nucleotides match TRBD2. J lost 1 base, V lost 2 bases, and 13 bases had no gene match. The CDR3 runs 18 residues. The germline V gene encodes CDR1 MNHNS and CDR2 SASEGT. CDR3 residues: CASSEIIAGLPPSYEQYF. In nucleotides, the CDR3 is TGTGCCAGCAGTGAAATAATAGCGGGACTACCACCTTCCTACGAGCAGTACTTC.

The V and J genes are TRBV13 and TRBJ1-3; tentatively, D is TRBD1 (5 bases). The CDR3 has 16 amino acids. CDR1 and CDR2 from the germline V gene are PRHDT and FYEKMQ (reference sequence). Trimming stripped 6 bases from V and 1 base from J, with 16 bases between. CDR3 bases: TGTGCCAGCAGAGTTCTAATCGGGGGGTCTGGAAACACCATATATTTT. It yields the protein CASRVLIGGSGNTIYF.

This chain connects TRBV4-1 to TRBJ1-1; 9 bases map to TRBD1. The CDR3 totals 18 residues. V lost 6 bases and J lost 4; bases outside the gene matches: 18. Germline CDR1 reads MGHRA; CDR2 reads YSYEKL. The CDR3 coding sequence is TGCGCCAGCAGTCGGACGGACAGGGGTCACGGAATGGCCACTGAAGCTTTCTTT. This codes for CASSRTDRGHGMATEAFF.

The genes are TRBV9 and TRBJ2-3; 8 positions match TRBD1. CDR1 and CDR2 (germline): SGDLS, YYNGEE. V was pared by 4 bases and J by 2 bases, with 6 bases of the junction left unmatched. The CDR3 extends over 15 amino acids. The CDR3 sequence: CASSPGTGYTDTQYF. In DNA form, the CDR3 reads TGTGCCAGCAGCCCCGGGACAGGCTACACAGATACGCAGTATTTT.

This chain uses TRBV5-1 with TRBJ2-3, with D tentatively TRBD2 (5 bases). CDR3 size: 12 residues. Trimming took 5 bases from V and 3 from J, leaving 7 bases between them. Germline V CDR1 and CDR2: SGHRS, YFSETQ. The CDR3 DNA sequence: TGCGCCAGCAGGGACTTTACAGATACGCAGTATTTT. It codes for CASRDFTDTQYF. The full variable domain, with the rest looked up from reference TRBV5-1 and TRBJ2-3, is KAGVTQTPRYLIKTRGQQVTLSCSPISGHRSVSWYQQTPGQGLQFLFEYFSETQRNKGNFPGRFSGRQFSNSRSEMNVSTLELGDSALYLCASRDFTDTQYFGPGTRLTVL.

The rearrangement joins TRBV6-6 to TRBJ2-1; D gene ambiguous. The germline V gene encodes CDR1 MNHNY and CDR2 SVGAGI (reference sequence). The V gene lost 1 base and the J gene lost 7 bases, with 8 bases spanning the gap. The CDR3 is 13 amino acids. The CDR3 DNA follows: TGTGCCAGCAGTTACTTCCCCAAAAATGAGCAGTTCTTC. The encoded protein is CASSYFPKNEQFF.

This clone was seen more than once but under ten times. The chain couples TRBV5-5 to TRBJ2-2, with a possible D match to TRBD1 (5 bases). V gave up 4 bases and J gave up 0 bases, with 10 bases separating them. This CDR3 is built from 15 residues. Germline V gene data show CDR1 as SGHKS and CDR2 as YYEKEE (reference sequence). CDR3 sequence reads: CASSLWGTNTGELFF. The CDR3 bases are TGTGCCAGCAGCCTTTGGGGCACGAACACCGGGGAGCTGTTTTTT. Drawing the rest from reference TRBV5-5 and TRBJ2-2, the complete variable domain is DAGVTQSPTHLIKTRGQQVTLRCSPISGHKSVSWYQQVLGQGPQFIFQYYEKEERGRGNFPDRFSARQFPNYSSELNVNALLLGDSALYLCASSLWGTNTGELFFGEGSRLTVL.

CDR3 DNA sequence: TGTGCCAGCAGTTCACAGGCCCCCTCTGGGGAGCAGTACTTC. This translates into CASSSQAPSGEQYF. The gene calls are TRBV6-1 and TRBJ2-7; a possible D gene is TRBD1 (5 bases). The germline V and J ends were trimmed by 5 bases and 7 bases, with 18 bases remaining between them. Germline CDR1 is MNHNS and CDR2 is SASEGT. The CDR3 sequence is 14 residues long.

The chain couples TRBV11-2 to TRBJ2-1; 10 bases agree with TRBD1. Germline V CDR1 and CDR2: SGHAT, FQNNGV. The trim removed 7 bases at V and 4 bases at J, leaving 4 bases unmatched. The CDR3 runs to 14 residues. In nucleotides, the CDR3 is TGTGCCAGCACCACGGACAGGGGGTACAATGAGCAGTTCTTC. This sequence encodes CASTTDRGYNEQFF.